This T cell receptor (beta chain) stems from a study of T-cell reconstitution after alpha-beta-depleted transplantation in children (dated by TCRdb to 2016 to 2017). About the investigation overall: T-cell immune reconstitution after TCRalphabeta/CD19-depleted allogeneic hematopoietic cell transplantation in children was quantitatively tracked in the study by means of TCR repertoire profiling.

Library preparation employed PCR. The run used an Illumina HiSeq 2500. To normalize quantification of the TCRbeta repertoire, the TCR libraries were built with molecular barcoding that relied on unique molecular identifiers. The public sequencing data were trimmed at Q25 with fastp and processed into clonotypes with MiXCR by TCRdb, which kept only in-frame beta chains. Rows matching on CDR3 protein sequence are summarized as one entry with the most common DNA and genes. The sample includes 700,000 to 850,000 distinct CDR3 sequences, with under 20% observed a single time. Approximately 4.5% of the sample comes from the top ten. The CDR3 holds 16 amino acids from the cysteine to the phenylalanine. Here the CDR3 DNA is all that survives: 48 bases in frame from base 1. Per the germline V gene, MNHNS is the CDR1 and SASEGT is the CDR2. Trimmed from V: 3 bases; trimmed from J: 4 bases; junction bases lacking a gene match: 10.

Read against the paper, the sample's treatment or condition label means: allogeneic hematopoietic cell transplantation with graft depleted of TCRalphabeta T cells and CD19 B cells. The children who served as transplant recipients had been given grafts of TCRalphabeta/CD19-depleted allogeneic hematopoietic cells. The paper as a whole reports these results and caveats: The apparently early alphabetaT-cell count recovery about two months after transplant was reportedly dependent on only several hundred rapidly expanded clones derived from non-depleted graft cells. In some patients, high TCRbeta diversity at day 60 was attributed to recipient T cells and intrathymic progenitors that had survived conditioning. Hyperexpanded clone frequencies declined over subsequent months; after one year, T-cell counts and TCRbeta diversity were mostly attributed to newly produced T cells.

This clonotype has only a few counts. Its antigen remains unidentified. Base qualities are not at hand, and no much larger clone is one base apart. The sequence derives from a male patient aged 10 to 17 who had a stem cell transplant for acute lymphoblastic leukemia, so the T cells may come from the graft donor. Here the chain combines TRBV6-1 and TRBJ1-2; TRBD1 aligns with 8 central bases. Sequenced here: PBMCs, mostly from graft donor cells, sampled 360 days after TCRalphabeta/CD19-depleted stem cell transplant. The nucleotides are TGTGCCAGCAGTGACCGGACAGGGCGCCCGCTCTATGGCTACACCTTC. Its product reads: CASSDRTGRPLYGYTF.